Below, 6 T cell receptor beta chains from the same sample are listed, as sequenced in a study of CD8+ T cells in alopecia areata. Sample treatment: oral pan-JAK inhibitor, 5-10 mg twice daily. RNA, once extracted, was reverse transcribed into cDNA for use as the sequencing template. TCRdb keeps only in-frame clones here, not all; method: immunoSEQ multiplex PCR. The table includes about 120,000 clones, about 50% detected once. The specimen was CD4+ T cells sorted from blood, collected at week 4, from a patient treated with tofacitinib. These receptors were obtained from a human donor with alopecia areata.

This chain links TRBV11-2 with TRBJ2-3, with D unresolved. This CDR3 has 11 amino acids. V was trimmed by 5 bases and J by 9 bases, leaving 9 bases between them. CDR1 is SGHAT, CDR2 FQNNGV, per germline. CDR3 nucleotide sequence: TGTGCCAGCAGCCGCATTCAGACGCAGTATTTT. This translates into CASSRIQTQYF.

The chain combines TRBV2 with TRBJ2-2, with no clear D. Trimming removed 5 bases at V and 8 bases at J, with 15 bases between. This CDR3 contains 14 residues. Looked up from germline, CDR1 is SNHLY and CDR2 is FYNNEI. The CDR3 DNA sequence: TGTGCCAGCAGTAACCAAGGGCCCGCGGGGGAGCTGTTTTTT. It is translated as CASSNQGPAGELFF. The full variable domain, with the rest looked up from reference TRBV2 and TRBJ2-2, is EPEVTQTPSHQVTQMGQEVILRCVPISNHLYFYWYRQILGQKVEFLVSFYNNEISEKSEIFDDQFSVERPDGSNFTLKIRSTKLEDSAMYFCASSNQGPAGELFFGEGSRLTVL.

The rearrangement links TRBV5-1 to TRBJ2-7, with TRBD1 matching 8 bases. The CDR3 runs to 14 residues. V gave up 1 base and J gave up 2 bases; unmatched junction bases: 2. Germline CDR1 reads SGHRS; CDR2 reads YFSETQ. In nucleotides, the CDR3 is TGCGCCAGCAGCTTGCTACAGGGGGCCTACGAGCAGTACTTC. It codes for CASSLLQGAYEQYF.

V is TRBV4-1 and J is TRBJ2-7, with 7 bases lining up with TRBD2. V trimming: 2 bases; J trimming: 0 bases; junction bases outside the gene matches: 7. Germline V gene sequence: CDR1 MGHRA, CDR2 YSYEKL. This CDR3 region has 16 residues. CDR3 in amino acids: CASSQLAAPRSYEQYF. The CDR3 coding sequence is TGCGCCAGCAGCCAACTAGCGGCCCCTCGCTCCTACGAGCAGTACTTC.

This clone was seen a few times. The V gene is TRBV18, the J gene TRBJ2-7; maybe TRBD2 (5 bases). Trimming shortened V by 5 bases and J by 7 bases, and 12 bases separated the two germline ends. The CDR3 sequence is 12 residues long. CDR1 and CDR2 from the germline V gene are KGHSH and LQKENI. Here the CDR3 DNA reads TGTGCCAGCTCAACGAGGGAAGGGGAGCAGTACTTC. It specifies CASSTREGEQYF. The variable domain in full, completed from reference TRBV18 and TRBJ2-7, reads NAGVMQNPRHLVRRRGQEARLRCSPMKGHSHVYWYRQLPEEGLKFMVYLQKENIIDESGMPKERFSAEFPKEGPSILRIQQVVRGDSAAYFCASSTREGEQYFGPGTRLTVT.

The CDR3 loop is CATTGLTDTQYF. In DNA, the CDR3 is TGCGCTACCACCGGGCTCACAGATACGCAGTATTTT. The chain couples TRBV29-1 to TRBJ2-3; no clear D gene. There are 12 residues in the CDR3. Germline loops: CDR1 SQVTM, CDR2 ANQGSEA.